What follows is one TCR beta chain and its context. This specimen comes from a study of blood T cell repertoires in COVID-19. Using immunoSEQ multiplex PCR, the repertoire was profiled, and TCRdb retains in-frame clones only, with some absent. The table lists about 440,000 clones, around 89% of them singletons. Germline V gene sequence: CDR1 KGHSH, CDR2 LQKENI. CDR3 size: 13 residues. V was pared by 8 bases and J by 4 bases, with 14 bases between. Sequencing input: peripheral blood. V gene TRBV18 combines with J gene TRBJ1-2; D is unclear. This TCR derives from a woman aged 45-59 years with COVID-19, enrolled during active disease. In DNA form, the CDR3 reads TGTGCCAGCACAGAGAGGGCAGGCTATGGCTACACCTTC. Amino acid sequence: CASTERAGYGYTF.